The 14 T cell receptor beta chains below come from one sample, sequenced in a study of immune evolution from preneoplasia to lung adenocarcinoma (dated by TCRdb to the early 2020s). The method behind the library was the immunoSEQ multiplex PCR assay. TCRdb provides this immuneACCESS table in a form limited to in-frame rearrangements. Some clones are lacking; in checked studies, under half of them reflect an unresolved V gene, and why the rest are absent is not known. The table for this sample lists over 9,500 clones; about 79% of them were counted only once. The top ten clones comprise around 4.2% of the sample. The sample comprised FFPE minimally invasive lung adenocarcinoma tissue. Read against the paper, the sample's cell subset or site label means: micro-invasive lung adenocarcinoma (MIA). The receptors come from a person aged 60-80 years with lung adenocarcinoma.

This sequence joins TRBV6-1 and TRBJ1-3; D is uncertain. Germline CDR1 MNHNS, CDR2 SASEGT. The CDR3 has 15 residues. With 0 bases removed from V and 0 bases from J, the gap between germline ends came to 6 bases. CDR3 loop: CASSEADPSGNTIYF. CDR3 DNA sequence: TGTGCCAGCAGTGAAGCTGACCCCTCTGGAAACACCATATATTTT.

The chain couples TRBV7-3 to TRBJ2-3; D uncertain. Germline V gives CDR1 SGHTA, CDR2 FQGTGA. V lost 3 bases and J 5 bases, leaving 9 bases between the germline ends. CDR3 length: 13 residues. The CDR3 DNA is TGTGCCAGCAGCTTGGCTGTAAGAGATACGCAGTATTTT. Its translation: CASSLAVRDTQYF. Filled out from reference TRBV7-3 and TRBJ2-3, the complete variable domain reads GAGVSQTPSNKVTEKGKYVELRCDPISGHTALYWYRQSLGQGPEFLIYFQGTGAADDSGLPNDRFFAVRPEGSVSTLKIQRTERGDSAVYLCASSLAVRDTQYFGPGTRLTVL.

The CDR3 nucleotides read TGTGCCAGCAGAACCTCGGGGGGAAGCAACACCGGGGAGCTGTTTTTT. Encoded protein: CASRTSGGSNTGELFF. The V and J genes are TRBV2 and TRBJ2-2, with 7 bases that match TRBD2. The V gene end was trimmed by 6 bases and the J gene end by 2 bases; junction bases not matched to a gene: 9. The CDR3 spans 16 residues. The germline V gene has CDR1 SNHLY and CDR2 FYNNEI. The entire variable domain, with the rest obtained from reference TRBV2 and TRBJ2-2, is as follows: EPEVTQTPSHQVTQMGQEVILRCVPISNHLYFYWYRQILGQKVEFLVSFYNNEISEKSEIFDDQFSVERPDGSNFTLKIRSTKLEDSAMYFCASRTSGGSNTGELFFGEGSRLTVL.

This clone came up once. The gene calls are TRBV6-6 and TRBJ2-5; D might be TRBD1 (5 bases). Per the germline V gene, CDR1 is MNHNY and CDR2 is SVGAGI (reference sequence). The CDR3 length is 14 residues. Deletions cut 0 bases from V and 6 bases from J, with 11 bases between. CDR3 loop: CASSYSAREQTQYF. DNA for the CDR3: TGTGCCAGCAGTTACTCTGCCAGGGAACAGACCCAGTACTTC.

The chain employs TRBV10-3 and TRBJ1-1; D may be TRBD1 (5 bases). This CDR3 spans 12 amino acids. Germline V lookup: CDR1 ENHRY, CDR2 SYGVKD. Trimming pared 5 bases from V and 6 bases from J, leaving 10 bases between. This CDR3 is CAISSQGAEAFF. The CDR3 nucleotides are TGTGCCATCAGTAGTCAGGGTGCTGAAGCTTTCTTT.

The chain employs TRBV5-1 and TRBJ2-2; D remains ambiguous. This CDR3 has 12 residues. The germline V gene encodes CDR1 SGHRS and CDR2 YFSETQ. V was shortened by 1 base and J by 5 bases, with 3 bases between the two germline ends. CDR3 DNA sequence: TGCGCCAGCAGCTTGAATACCGGGGAGCTGTTTTTT. Amino acid sequence: CASSLNTGELFF.

Turning to this clone: Its ends do not fully match the called genes, so a read error is possible. This rearrangement joins TRBV7-3 to TRBJ2-3; D is unclear. The CDR3 loop spans 14 amino acids. The germline V gene encodes CDR1 SGHTA and CDR2 FQGTGA. CDR3 amino acids: CASNLTGPPDTQYF. CDR3 bases: TGTGCCAGCAACTTAACCGGGCCCCCCGATACGCAGTATTTT.

V and J are TRBV5-5 and TRBJ2-7; 7 nucleotides align to TRBD1. The ends lost 0 bases at V and 3 bases at J; junction bases unmatched: 3. CDR1 and CDR2 from the germline V gene are SGHKS and YYEKEE (reference sequence). This CDR3 region has 14 residues. The DNA of the CDR3 is TGTGCCAGCAGCTTGGAGGCAGGGGGCTACGAGCAGTACTTC. This encodes CASSLEAGGYEQYF. The full variable domain, completed using reference TRBV5-5 and TRBJ2-7, is DAGVTQSPTHLIKTRGQQVTLRCSPISGHKSVSWYQQVLGQGPQFIFQYYEKEERGRGNFPDRFSARQFPNYSSELNVNALLLGDSALYLCASSLEAGGYEQYFGPGTRLTVT.

In this sample, this clone turned up once. The chain employs TRBV4-2 and TRBJ2-7; 13 bases are shared with TRBD2. V lost 5 bases and J lost 4; bases outside the gene matches: 5. The CDR3 extends over 15 amino acids. The germline CDR1 and CDR2 sequences are LGHNA and YNFKEQ. This CDR3 is CASSVTSGGVYEQYF. In nucleotides, the CDR3 is TGTGCCAGCAGCGTCACTAGCGGGGGGGTTTACGAGCAGTACTTC.

The CDR3 DNA sequence: TGTGCCAGCAGCTTAGGTACTAACTATGGCTACACCTTC. Its translation: CASSLGTNYGYTF. This chain links TRBV5-5 with TRBJ1-2; no firm D call. This CDR3 has 13 residues. Deletions cut 2 bases from V and 0 bases from J, with 5 bases between. Germline lookup yields CDR1 SGHKS and CDR2 YYEKEE (reference sequence).

The chain employs TRBV4-3 and TRBJ2-3; D may correspond to TRBD1 or TRBD2 (6 bases each). The CDR3 consists of 14 residues. Germline loops: CDR1 LGHNA, CDR2 YSLEER. With 8 bases removed from V and 4 bases from J, the gap between germline ends came to 16 bases. This CDR3 reads CASSKEGGPDTQYF. DNA of the CDR3: TGCGCCAGCTCCAAGGAGGGGGGCCCAGATACGCAGTATTTT.

The chain couples TRBV4-1 to TRBJ2-1, with D perhaps matching TRBD1 (6 bases). Trimming stripped 3 bases from V and 7 bases from J, with 13 bases between. CDR3 size: 14 residues. The V gene's germline CDR1 is MGHRA and CDR2 YSYEKL. For the CDR3, the DNA is TGCGCCAGCAGCCACCCCGGGGACAAGAATGAGCAGTTCTTC. It is translated as CASSHPGDKNEQFF.

The chain employs TRBV19 and TRBJ2-2; the D gene is possibly TRBD1 (5 bases). There are 13 residues in the CDR3. With 5 bases removed from V and 6 bases from J, the gap between germline ends came to 10 bases. Germline loops: CDR1 LNHDA, CDR2 SQIVND (reference sequence). The CDR3 loop is CASSPQGPGELFF. The CDR3 region has the DNA TGTGCCAGTAGTCCGCAGGGCCCCGGGGAGCTGTTTTTT. The whole variable domain, remainder taken from reference TRBV19 and TRBJ2-2, is DGGITQSPKYLFRKEGQNVTLSCEQNLNHDAMYWYRQDPGQGLRLIYYSQIVNDFQKGDIAEGYSVSREKKESFPLTVTSAQKNPTAFYLCASSPQGPGELFFGEGSRLTVL.

In DNA, the CDR3 is TGTGCCAGTAGTAGACTAGCGGGGGGGCCGTTGAACACCGGGGAGCTGTTTTTT. It specifies CASSRLAGGPLNTGELFF. This sequence joins TRBV19 and TRBJ2-2; 14 bases are shared with TRBD2. The CDR3 runs to 18 residues. The V gene's germline CDR1 is LNHDA and CDR2 SQIVND (reference sequence). J was trimmed by 1 base and V by 4 bases; bases with no gene match: 5.